This entry lists 21 T cell receptor beta chains sequenced from one sample in a study of CD8 T cells in ankylosing spondylitis. MiXCR was run by TCRdb on the 5' RACE reads, yielding one entry per CDR3 protein. The table lists some 240,000 distinct CDR3 sequences, over 8.5% of them singletons. The sample consisted of blood, either unsorted or a sorted T cell fraction (not recorded which). Receptors originate from a male donor with ankylosing spondylitis or in good health (not recorded which).

This clonotype has just a few counts. This chain joins TRBV20-1 and TRBJ1-6; 7 bases fit TRBD1. The germline V gene has CDR1 DFQATT and CDR2 SNEGSKA (reference sequence). With 4 bases clipped from V and 6 bases from J, the junction kept 9 bases outside the gene matches. The CDR3 has 15 residues. CDR3 region: CSAIEGQSLNSPLHF. DNA for the CDR3: TGCAGTGCTATTGAGGGACAGAGCCTTAATTCACCCCTCCACTTT.

The sample holds many counts of this clonotype. J is TRBJ2-5 and V is TRBV7-2; TRBD2 matches 8 bases. CDR1 is SGHTA, CDR2 FQGNSA, per germline. The CDR3 is made up of 14 amino acids. Germline trimming cut 1 base from V and 7 bases from J; bases unmatched to any gene: 5. The DNA for the CDR3 is TGTGCCAGCAGCTTAGAGGCTACTAGCGGGACCCAGTACTTC. Its translation is CASSLEATSGTQYF.

In regard to this clonotype: This sequence may be a read error, since a much larger clone differs from it by one base. The chain joins TRBV6-5 to TRBJ2-2; D remains ambiguous. Trimming took off 1 base at V and 4 bases at J, with 7 bases between the two ends. This CDR3 comprises 14 residues. Germline V gene lookup returns CDR1 MNHEY and CDR2 SVGAGI. CDR3 nucleotide sequence: TGTGCCAGCAGTTACTGCGACACCACCGGGGAGCTGTTTTTT. Amino acids: CASSYCDTTGELFF.

This clonotype was counted ten times or more. This chain links TRBV20-1 with TRBJ1-6, with a tentative D call TRBD1 (5 bases). The CDR3 has 14 amino acids. Deletions cut 5 bases from V and 5 bases from J, with 13 bases between. Germline V gene data show CDR1 as DFQATT and CDR2 as SNEGSKA (reference sequence). The CDR3 reads CSAHQGPDNSPLHF. The CDR3 DNA follows: TGCAGTGCTCACCAGGGACCAGATAATTCACCCCTCCACTTT.

This clonotype was counted at least ten times. V usage is TRBV4-3 and J usage is TRBJ2-1, with D unclear. Germline V CDR1 and CDR2: LGHNA, YSLEER. This CDR3 is 17 amino acids long. Trimming shortened V by 0 bases and J by 1 base, and 13 bases separated the two germline ends. DNA of the CDR3: TGCGCCAGCAGCCAAGATTACGGAAGGAGTTCCTACAATGAGCAGTTCTTC. It specifies CASSQDYGRSSYNEQFF.

This clonotype was detected ten times or more. The chain employs TRBV27 and TRBJ2-1, with 9 bases that match TRBD2. The V gene's germline CDR1 is MNHEY and CDR2 SMNVEV (reference sequence). The J segment lost 4 bases and the V segment lost 5 bases, leaving 6 bases of the junction unmatched. CDR3 size: 15 residues. This CDR3 is CASSLSGSIYNEQFF. CDR3 coding DNA: TGTGCCAGCAGTCTTAGCGGGAGCATATACAATGAGCAGTTCTTC.

The chain joins TRBV7-9 to TRBJ1-1, with a weak D call TRBD1 (5 bases). The CDR3 covers 15 residues. Trimming shortened V by 3 bases and J by 0 bases, and 11 bases separated the two germline ends. Per germline, CDR1 SEHNR and CDR2 FQNEAQ (reference sequence). For the CDR3, the DNA is TGTGCCAGCAGCTTGGTCCGGGGGGTGAACACTGAAGCTTTCTTT. Its translation: CASSLVRGVNTEAFF.

This clonotype was counted at least ten times. The chain combines TRBV5-1 with TRBJ2-5; possible D gene TRBD2, 5 bases. Germline CDR1 and CDR2: SGHRS and YFSETQ. Deletions cut 3 bases from V and 5 bases from J, with 17 bases between. The CDR3 totals 15 residues. The chain's CDR3 is CASSWGSYPGETQYF. The DNA for the CDR3 is TGCGCCAGCAGCTGGGGTTCGTACCCGGGGGAGACCCAGTACTTC.

This clonotype was counted a few times. V gene TRBV7-2 combines with J gene TRBJ2-7; D not resolved. CDR1 is SGHTA and CDR2 is FQGNSA in the germline V gene. The CDR3 totals 15 residues. V gave up 1 base and J gave up 2 bases, with 12 bases separating them. CDR3 DNA: TGTGCCAGCAGCTTAGTCTTTGACGGAACCTACGAGCAGTACTTC. Protein sequence: CASSLVFDGTYEQYF.

This clonotype was counted ten times or more. Its ends do not fully match the called genes, so a read error is possible. The chain recombines TRBV5-1 with TRBJ2-7; 9 bases fit TRBD1. The germline CDR1 and CDR2 sequences are SGHRS and YFSETQ. CDR3 length equals 14 residues. CDR3 nucleotides: TGTGCCAGCAGCCCGGGACAGGGCTCCTACGAGCAGTACTTC. Its translation is CASSPGQGSYEQYF.

In this sample, this clonotype turned up many times. The V call is TRBV5-5, the J call TRBJ2-1; 9 bases fit TRBD2. V shed 0 bases and J 6 bases; nucleotides not matched to a gene: 4. This CDR3 region has 15 residues. Germline CDR1 SGHKS, CDR2 YYEKEE (reference sequence). For the CDR3, the DNA is TGTGCCAGCAGCTTGGGCCTAGCGGGATCCAATGAGCAGTTCTTC. This translates into CASSLGLAGSNEQFF.

This clonotype was seen at least ten times. The chain links TRBV7-6 to TRBJ2-7; D is ambiguous. Trimming shortened V by 3 bases and J by 6 bases, and 9 bases separated the two germline ends. Germline lookup yields CDR1 SGHVS and CDR2 FNYEAQ. The CDR3 totals 12 residues. The CDR3 DNA reads TGTGCCAGCAGCTTTTTGGGTGGCGAGCAGTACTTC. The encoded protein is CASSFLGGEQYF.

This clonotype showed up many times. The V and J genes are TRBV20-1 and TRBJ2-7; D unresolved. Trimming stripped 6 bases from V and 2 bases from J, with 11 bases between. The CDR3 covers 12 residues. CDR1 and CDR2 (germline): DFQATT, SNEGSKA (reference sequence). For the CDR3, the DNA is TGCAGTGCCTCAAGAGAGACCTACGAGCAGTACTTC. Amino acid sequence: CSASRETYEQYF.

This clonotype was observed a few times. Given a much more abundant clone one base away, this may be a read error. The V and J genes are TRBV3-1 and TRBJ2-1, with TRBD1 as a possible D gene (6 bases). The CDR3 length is 16 residues. Germline-derived CDR1 and CDR2 are LGHDT and YNNKEL (reference sequence). CDR3 coding DNA: TGTGCCTGCAGCCTTCGAATCGGGACACCCTACAATGAGCAGTTCTTC. It encodes CACSLRIGTPYNEQFF.

V gene TRBV7-9 combines with J gene TRBJ2-1; D tentatively fits TRBD1 or TRBD2 (6 bases each). V lost 7 bases and J lost 6, with 13 bases in between. This CDR3 is 13 amino acids long. In germline, CDR1 is SEHNR, CDR2 FQNEAQ (reference sequence). CDR3 region: CASTPSGANEQFF. The CDR3 DNA follows: TGTGCCAGCACCCCCTCGGGGGCCAATGAGCAGTTCTTC.

This clonotype was detected many times. The junction shows a germline mismatch at one end, possibly a read error. The chain links TRBV29-1 to TRBJ2-1, with unresolved D. CDR3 length equals 11 residues. CDR1 SQVTM and CDR2 ANQGSEA come from the germline V gene. This chain's CDR3 is CSVELGPTESF. The CDR3 region has the DNA TGCAGCGTTGAATTAGGGCCGACCGAGTCCTTC.

Many counts were recorded for this clonotype. The chain links TRBV20-1 to TRBJ1-2; 9 bases map to TRBD1. The CDR3 is made up of 13 amino acids. The germline V gene encodes CDR1 DFQATT and CDR2 SNEGSKA (reference sequence). Trimming removed 3 bases from V and 8 bases from J; junction bases left unmatched: 7. The CDR3 loop is CSARGDRVGGYTF. As DNA, the CDR3 is TGCAGTGCTAGGGGGGACAGGGTTGGCGGCTACACCTTC.

The table lists this clonotype with a few counts. This rearrangement joins TRBV18 to TRBJ1-2, with TRBD1 as a possible D gene (6 bases). CDR3 length equals 14 residues. Germline CDR1 and CDR2: KGHSH and LQKENI. V lost 6 bases, J lost 7 bases, and 18 bases lay in between. The CDR3 DNA sequence: TGTGCCAGCTCCTCCGAGGACAGCCCGGGTGGCTACACCTTC. This sequence encodes CASSSEDSPGGYTF.

This clonotype was observed many times. The rearrangement links TRBV3-1 to TRBJ1-5, with D hard to call. From germline, CDR1 is LGHDT and CDR2 YNNKEL (reference sequence). The CDR3 length is 13 residues. V was cut by 3 bases and J by 4 bases, with 7 bases left in between. The CDR3 loop reads CASSQDPNQPQHF. CDR3 nucleotide sequence: TGTGCCAGCAGCCAGGACCCAAATCAGCCCCAGCATTTT.

Remarks on this clonotype: A read error is possible here, since a much larger clone lies one base away. This chain connects TRBV7-2 to TRBJ1-1, with D unresolved. Germline V lookup: CDR1 SGHTA, CDR2 FQGNSA. The CDR3 is 14 residues long. V was shortened by 6 bases and J by 1 base, with 12 bases between the two germline ends. The CDR3 DNA reads as TGTGCCAGCAGAGCCCCTGTGGGGAACACTGAAGCTTTCTTT. This translates into CASRAPVGNTEAFF.

Only a few counts were recorded for this clonotype. The rearrangement uses TRBV7-9 and TRBJ1-1; possible D gene TRBD1, 5 bases. From germline, CDR1 is SEHNR and CDR2 FQNEAQ (reference sequence). Trimming cost V 7 bases and J 1 base, with 13 bases left between them. This CDR3 comprises 14 residues. This CDR3 is CASNPGGGNTEAFF. In DNA form, the CDR3 reads TGTGCCAGCAACCCCGGGGGAGGGAACACTGAAGCTTTCTTT.